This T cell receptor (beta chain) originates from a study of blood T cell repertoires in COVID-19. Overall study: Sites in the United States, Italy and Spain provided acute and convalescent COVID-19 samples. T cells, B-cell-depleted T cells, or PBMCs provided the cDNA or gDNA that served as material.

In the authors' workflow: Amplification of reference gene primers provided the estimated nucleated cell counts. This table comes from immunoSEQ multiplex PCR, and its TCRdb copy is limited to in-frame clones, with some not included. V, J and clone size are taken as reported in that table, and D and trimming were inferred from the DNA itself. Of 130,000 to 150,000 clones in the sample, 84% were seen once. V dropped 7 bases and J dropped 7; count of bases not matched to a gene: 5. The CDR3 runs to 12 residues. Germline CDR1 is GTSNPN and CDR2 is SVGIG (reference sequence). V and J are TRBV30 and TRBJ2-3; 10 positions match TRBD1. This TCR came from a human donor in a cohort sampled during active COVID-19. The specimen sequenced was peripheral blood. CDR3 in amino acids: CAFDRGLNTQYF. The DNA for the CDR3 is TGTGCCTTTGACAGGGGGCTAAATACGCAGTATTTT. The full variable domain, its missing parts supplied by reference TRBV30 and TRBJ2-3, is SQTIHQWPATLVQPVGSPLSLECTVEGTSNPNLYWYRQAAGRGLQLLFYSVGIGQISSEVPQNLSASRPQDRQFILSSKKLLLSDSGFYLCAFDRGLNTQYFGPGTRLTVL.